This T cell receptor (beta chain) originates from a study of memory CD4+ T cells and cytomegalovirus serostatus. V trimming: 5 bases; J trimming: 2 bases; junction bases outside the gene matches: 8. The CDR3 covers 15 residues. Per germline, CDR1 SGHTA and CDR2 FQGTGA. Repertoires were generated with immunoSEQ multiplex PCR, while TCRdb's copy carries only in-frame clones and drops some. The table lists approximately 44,000 clones, over 60% of them singletons, with less than 2.5% in the top ten. The sort gate was single viable CD3+CD4+CD8-CD45RO+ cells for memory CD4+ T cells. Specimen: memory CD4+ T cells from blood. This rearrangement joins TRBV7-3 to TRBJ2-7, with 8 bases aligning to TRBD1. The clonotype originates from an adult in good health and CMV-seronegative. The CDR3, as DNA: TGTGCCAGCAGCAAGACAGGGGACCCTACCTACGAGCAGTACTTC. Protein: CASSKTGDPTYEQYF.